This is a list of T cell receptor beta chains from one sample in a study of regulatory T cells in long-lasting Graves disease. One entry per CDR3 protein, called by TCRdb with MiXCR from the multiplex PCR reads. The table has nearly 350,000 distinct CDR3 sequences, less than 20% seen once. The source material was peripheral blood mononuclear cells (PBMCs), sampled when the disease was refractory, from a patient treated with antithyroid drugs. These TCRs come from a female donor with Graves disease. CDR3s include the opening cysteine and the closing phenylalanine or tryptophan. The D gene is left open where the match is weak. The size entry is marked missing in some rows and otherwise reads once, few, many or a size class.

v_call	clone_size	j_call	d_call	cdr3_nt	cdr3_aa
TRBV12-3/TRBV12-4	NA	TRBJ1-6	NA	TGTGCCAGCAGTGGTGGGCCCGCCGGGGTTTCACCCCTCCACTTT	CASSGGPAGVSPLHF
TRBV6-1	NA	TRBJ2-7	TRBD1	TGTGCCAGCAATAGTGGGACAGGGGCCTACGAGCAGTACTTC	CASNSGTGAYEQYF
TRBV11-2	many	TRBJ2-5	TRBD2	TGTGCCAGCAAAGTAGCGGGAGGAGCAGAGACCCAGTACTTC	CASKVAGGAETQYF
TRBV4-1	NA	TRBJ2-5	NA	TGCGCCAGCAGCCAAGGATCCCTCTGGGGCGGGGAGACCCAGTACTTC	CASSQGSLWGGETQYF
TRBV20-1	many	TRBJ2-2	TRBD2	TGCAGTGCTCCCTTAGCGGGAGGGCGGACCGGGGAGCTGTTTTTT	CSAPLAGGRTGELFF
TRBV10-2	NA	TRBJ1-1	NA	TGCGCCAGCAGATCAGGGGAAGTGAACACTGAAGCTTTCTTT	CASRSGEVNTEAFF
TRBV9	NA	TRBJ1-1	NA	TGTGCCAGCAGCGCAGGACCCGAGGGCACTGAAGCTTTCTTT	CASSAGPEGTEAFF
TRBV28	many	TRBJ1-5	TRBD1	TGTGCCAGCAGTTGGTCAGGGGGTAGGCAGCCCCAGCATTTT	CASSWSGGRQPQHF
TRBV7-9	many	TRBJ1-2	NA	TGTGCCAGCAGCATAAGCGAAGGCTACACCTTC	CASSISEGYTF
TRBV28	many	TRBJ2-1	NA	TGTGCCAGCAGTTTATGGACAGGTATCGGTAGTAATGAGCAGTTCTTC	CASSLWTGIGSNEQFF
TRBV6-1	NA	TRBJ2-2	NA	TGTGCCAGCAGTCCTCTACTAGCCGGGGAGCTGTTTTTT	CASSPLLAGELFF
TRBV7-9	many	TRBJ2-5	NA	TGTGCGGGGGCCGGGGAGAGACAGCCAGAGACCCAGTACTTC	CAGAGERQPETQYF
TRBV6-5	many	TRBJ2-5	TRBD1	TGTGCCAGCAGTTACTCCGACAGGGGCGAGACCCAGTACTTC	CASSYSDRGETQYF
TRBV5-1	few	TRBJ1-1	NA	TGCGCCAGCAGACGGGGAGACGGCTCGAGTGAAGCTTTCTTT	CASRRGDGSSEAFF
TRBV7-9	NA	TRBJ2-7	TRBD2	TGTGCCAGCAGTGCGGGGGAAGAAAAGTACTTC	CASSAGEEKYF
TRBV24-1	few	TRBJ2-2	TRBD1	TGTGCCACCGAAGGACAGGGAAGGACCGGGGAGCTGTTTTTT	CATEGQGRTGELFF
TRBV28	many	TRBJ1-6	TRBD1	TGTGCCAGCAGGGGGACAGGGCACAATTCACCCCTCCACTTT	CASRGTGHNSPLHF
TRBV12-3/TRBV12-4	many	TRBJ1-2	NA	TGTGCCAGCAGCGCTGGGACAAGCGGTGGCTACACCTTC	CASSAGTSGGYTF
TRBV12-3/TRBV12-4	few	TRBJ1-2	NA	TGTGCCAGCAGTTTAGTATTTGGGACCGACTATAACTATGGCTACACCTTC	CASSLVFGTDYNYGYTF
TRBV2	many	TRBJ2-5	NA	TGTGCCAGCGTGGGGCAGGGGAAGTCAGAGACCCAGTACTTC	CASVGQGKSETQYF